This TCR beta chain was observed in a study of beta chain features in type 1 diabetes. Germline-derived CDR1 and CDR2 are MNHEY and SVGAGI. CDR3 length: 13 amino acids. Trimming shortened V by 6 bases and J by 9 bases, and 18 bases separated the two germline ends. With regard to this clone: Its antigen is currently unknown.

The sequenced template was cDNA made from the entire isolated RNA. Naive, central memory and regulatory T cell samples produced a mean of approximately 4 million reads. Produced via immunoSEQ multiplex PCR; TCRdb's table is partial and in-frame only. Of some 900,000 clones in the sample, roughly 16% were seen once. Findings and limits, study-wide: Since sequencing was performed on cDNA, cells with high TCR expression could be over-represented. The study found that naive, central memory and Treg TCRB repertoires appeared more similar in patients than in healthy donors.

The chain carries TRBV6-5 and TRBJ2-7; the D gene could be TRBD1 or TRBD2 (6 bases each). The sequenced material came from naive CD4+ T cells from blood. The sequence came from a woman under 30 in good health. In DNA form, the CDR3 reads TGTGCCAGCAGCCCGGGGGCTGTCTTCGGGCAGTACTTC. It specifies CASSPGAVFGQYF.